The rows below give T cell receptor beta chains drawn from one sample of a study of shared T cell receptors in the human thymus. The method was immunoSEQ multiplex PCR; TCRdb's version includes in-frame clones alone and lacks a portion of them. The data show 700,000 or so clones, 70% to 90% seen once. The same sample was also studied in work on human thymus T cells.

The sample taken for sequencing was thymocytes. The receptors shown here come from a girl in the first two years of life with a congenital heart defect. The CDR3 runs from the conserved cysteine through the conserved F or W. D genes are given only for firm matches.

>NA|TRBV14|TRBJ1-6
CASSQEPGNGPLHF
>NA|TRBV27|TRBJ2-2
CASSLLPRGNTGELFF
>NA|TRBV5-5|TRBJ1-3
CASSPRVPPGNTIYF
>NA|TRBV2|TRBJ2-5
CASSGGHRWLRQETQYF
>NA|TRBV19|TRBJ1-6
CASSRGTKDPTPLHF
>NA|TRBV20-1|TRBJ2-2
CSAYGTGELFF
>NA|TRBV15|TRBJ1-2
CATSRDRFQGLSYGYTF
>NA|TRBV6-5|TRBJ1-4
CASSSHQGLYNEKLFF
>NA|TRBV2|TRBJ1-5
CASSPGELGRPQHF
>NA|TRBV30|TRBJ2-2
CAWGVGGGTGELFF
>TRBD2|TRBV11-1|TRBJ2-2
CASSPRTSGSTGELFF
>NA|TRBV6-5|TRBJ1-1
CASSYSSVVNTEAFF
>NA|TRBV2|TRBJ2-5
CASSEGEAAGKTQYF
>TRBD2|TRBV9|TRBJ2-1
CASSVVNSGGPLNEQFF
>NA|TRBV28|TRBJ1-1
CASSLSPMYTEAFF
>NA|TRBV18|TRBJ1-5
CASSPRHINQPQHF
>TRBD2|TRBV6-5|TRBJ2-7
CASELAGGYEQYF
>NA|TRBV10-2|TRBJ1-1
CASSESTQTEAFF
>NA|TRBV10-3|TRBJ2-1
CAITSRDSRVDEQFF
>NA|TRBV10-2|TRBJ1-6
CASSERQHNSPLHF
>NA|TRBV6-5|TRBJ1-5
CASSYSNRSNQPQHF
>NA|TRBV5-5|TRBJ2-7
CASRRQSSYEQYF
>TRBD2|TRBV13|TRBJ2-3
CASSSEGTAGGTDTQYF
>TRBD1|TRBV11-2|TRBJ1-2
CASSLSTGADYGYTF
>NA|TRBV28|TRBJ1-5
CASSAPPRRGDQPQHF
>TRBD1|TRBV11-2|TRBJ2-2
CASSLGQGRRELFF
>NA|TRBV12-5|TRBJ1-2
CASGLVREGHYGYTF
>TRBD2|TRBV9|TRBJ2-3
CASSVVSSGGPTDTQYF
>TRBD1|TRBV7-4|TRBJ1-2
CASSLATPLQGKEDYGYTF
>NA|TRBV4-1|TRBJ1-5
CASSPQQGPGDQPQHF
>NA|TRBV2|TRBJ1-2
CASRTLEANYGYTF
>NA|TRBV5-4|TRBJ1-3
CASRTLGARGGNTIYF
>TRBD1|TRBV7-6|TRBJ2-5
CASSLVTEDRQGRAEETQYF
>NA|TRBV7-9|TRBJ2-7
CASSHSSHLYEQYF
>NA|TRBV14|TRBJ2-7
CASSQGWGQGFNEQYF